This TCR beta chain appears in the sequencing data of a study of T cells expressing NK-cell markers. Across the whole study: In sorted CD3+CD56+NKG2C+, CD3+CD56+NKG2C- and CD3+CD56-NKG2C+ T cells, TCR beta repertoires were obtained. Points from the study as a whole: It remained uncertain whether the expanded NKG2C+ T cell clones were specific for HCMV antigens. Dominance of the CD3+CD56-NKG2C+ fraction by these clonotypes also held in several donors.

As concerns this clonotype: What it recognizes is unknown.

The germline V gene has CDR1 SGHRS and CDR2 YFSETQ. The CDR3 is 16 residues long. The authors generated TCR beta cDNA through 5'RACE template switching with UMIs. Following a re-call of the 5' RACE reads, TCRdb has one entry per CDR3 protein and lacks DNA. This specimen shows about 400,000 distinct CDR3 sequences; the ten leading clones hold about 10%. This sequence originates from a woman aged 45-60 years in good health. The specimen was blood T cells: a sorted CD56 or NKG2C T cell subset, CD4+ or CD8+ T cells, or bulk PBMC T cells (not recorded which). The rearrangement joins TRBV5-1 to TRBJ2-6; TCRdb returns TRBD1, unconfirmable since there is no DNA. Here the CDR3 reads CASSTSRVSGANVLTF.